This T cell receptor beta chain was recorded in a study of shared clonotypes between healthy human individuals (TCRdb year 2020). The study in broad terms: The cohort included three men and a couple of women between 18 and 49 years of age. The study deeply sequenced blood TCR repertoires of about 5 healthy adults to estimate repertoire size and the extent of clonotype sharing between individuals. Per donor, leukapheresis produced somewhere between about 0.94 and 9.5 billion PBMCs. Per donor, three plates each were used for CD4 naive and CD4 memory, two for CD8 naive, and one for CD8 memory. To increase sequencing depth and limit assay-specific biases, TCR repertoire library preparation and sequencing were carried out by different laboratories using diverse techniques. Summary of the overall study and its limitations: Rarefaction of sorted-subset datasets indicated incomplete sequencing despite the large sequencing depth. Across a few donors, around 5% of naive CD4, over 3% of naive CD8, 2% to 2.5% of memory CD4, and over 0.35% of memory CD8 clonotypes were shared. Based on pairwise subsampling, the degree of clonotype sharing among donors was expected to be affected by sequencing depth. Sampling was limited to blood, and TCR repertoires in tissue likely differ from TCR repertoires in blood. Higher generation probabilities were observed for clonotypes shared by all four sorted-subset donors than for non-shared clonotypes. Because the study included a small number of donors, the genetic and exposure-history diversity represented was limited. Naive subsets generally had larger estimated clonotype richness than memory subsets.

TCR CDR3 regions were amplified from genomic DNA by multiplex PCR using the deep immunoSEQ assay. Extracted genomic DNA from each cell subset was distributed evenly across all wells of several immunoSEQ 96-well plates, and each plate was treated as a replicate. For sorted subsets, about 200 ng genomic DNA, equal to tens of thousands of T cell genomes, was loaded into each replicate PCR. Purified libraries were quantified with a Qubit 3.0 fluorometer, sized on a Bioanalyzer 2100, and re-quantified with the KAPA Library Quantification kit. Every immunoSEQ 96-well plate was sequenced on a dedicated single-read 150-cycle Illumina NextSeq 550 flow cell. Per the source publication's procedure: Because only junctional sequences without quality scores were contained in the immunoSEQ output, filtering matching that applied to full-length reads could not be performed. To assign V/J genes and CDR3, sequences were annotated against IMGT germline references using PyIR, a Python wrapper for IgBLAST v1.9. Any read was removed if the V/J assignment was weak (E-value above 1e-6), the CDR3 was missing, or the read contained stop codons, out-of-frame junctions, or ambiguous translated residues. V3J clonotypes were defined as sequences sharing an identical inferred V gene, J gene, and CDR3 amino acid sequence. To compute the percentage overlap between repertoires, the number of shared unique clonotypes was divided by the size of the smaller repertoire. Three approaches were used to assess repertoire richness: RTK rarefaction, the Chao1 estimator, and Recon v2.1 estimates of unobserved clonotypes. OLGA was used to compute generation probabilities for all TCRbeta clonotypes that the gDNA method yielded from several donors. Held by TCRdb, this immuneACCESS table contains in-frame sequences only and omits some clones. Under half of the omission traces to an unresolved V gene where checked; the cause of the rest is unknown. V and J calls and clone size are as listed in that table; D and trimming were resolved from the DNA. The sample table records about 870,000 clones; 90% to 95% of these occur just once. The ten largest clones capture under 30% of the sample.

About this clone itself: The target of this receptor is not known. Qualities for individual bases were not recorded, and no much larger clone is one base off.

Reading the germline V gene gives CDR1 SNHLY and CDR2 FYNNEI. The junction carries 11 bases between V and J, which are trimmed by 4 bases and 4 bases respectively. The CDR3 runs 14 amino acids, cysteine and phenylalanine included. Only the CDR3 part of the read is kept: 42 bases, read in frame from the first base. CD8 naive samples were obtained by positive selection for CCR7 among CD45RO-negative cells, yielding a CD45RA+CCR7+ population from which TemRA cells were excluded. Donors were healthy HIV-negative adults with no recently reported acute infections or vaccinations. Every donor was a Caucasian adult residing in Nashville, Tennessee, USA. Blood was collected by leukapheresis, and PBMCs were isolated by Ficoll-Histopaque density gradient centrifugation and then cryopreserved in liquid nitrogen vapor phase. Purity and quantity of every magnetically sorted T cell population were checked by analytical flow cytometry. Each sorted fraction had its genomic DNA isolated and then quantified by UV absorbance on a Nanodrop 2000c.

The sequence derives from a man between 25 and 39 years old in good health. The sequence is built from TRBV2 and TRBJ1-3; the D gene assignment is ambiguous. Material: naive CD8+ T cells sorted from blood. The cell subset or site label, read with the paper, signifies: CD45RA+CCR7+. The nucleotide sequence is TGTGCCAGCAGTGGGGAGCATAGCGGAAACACCATATATTTT. Its translation reads: CASSGEHSGNTIYF. The entire variable domain, with the stretches around the CDR3 drawn from the reference TRBV2 and TRBJ1-3 proteins, is EPEVTQTPSHQVTQMGQEVILRCVPISNHLYFYWYRQILGQKVEFLVSFYNNEISEKSEIFDDQFSVERPDGSNFTLKIRSTKLEDSAMYFCASSGEHSGNTIYFGEGSWLTVV.